Each of the 9 T cell receptor beta chains below was sequenced from the same sample in a study of T cell responses to AZD1222 COVID-19 vaccine. Libraries were prepared by immunoSEQ multiplex PCR; TCRdb keeps only in-frame clonotypes and omits some of them. The table shows around 90,000 clones, with approximately 89% occurring only once. The specimen was peripheral blood, collected on day 0 of MenACWY control vaccination. The receptors were sampled from an adult in good health.

This clone was counted a few times. The chain uses TRBV27 and TRBJ1-1; the D is unclear. Germline V gene lookup returns CDR1 MNHEY and CDR2 SMNVEV (reference sequence). V was clipped by 2 bases and J by 4 bases, with 11 bases between them. The CDR3 is 14 residues long. CDR3 loop: CASSLRLGSTEAFF. CDR3 DNA sequence: TGTGCCAGCAGTTTAAGGTTGGGGAGCACTGAAGCTTTCTTT.

The gene calls are TRBV10-2 and TRBJ2-7; D is unresolved. This CDR3 spans 13 amino acids. Germline assignment: CDR1 WSHSY and CDR2 SAAADI. Trimming removed 5 bases from V and 4 bases from J, with 12 bases in between. The CDR3 loop reads CASSSLQDYEQYF. Written as DNA, the CDR3 is TGCGCCAGCAGTAGCCTGCAGGATTACGAGCAGTACTTC.

The chain joins TRBV24-1 to TRBJ1-2; 7 bases are shared with TRBD1. V lost 4 bases to trimming and J lost 6 bases; unmatched junction nucleotides: 7. The germline gives CDR1 KGHDR, CDR2 SFDVKD. This CDR3 has 14 residues. The CDR3 region is CATSDPTGSDGYTF. The CDR3 DNA reads as TGTGCCACCAGTGACCCGACAGGGAGTGATGGCTACACCTTC.

The CDR3: CASSLFRDSSGGYTF. The CDR3, as DNA: TGTGCCAGCAGTCTCTTCAGGGACAGTTCGGGAGGCTACACCTTC. This chain joins TRBV2 and TRBJ1-2; 7 nucleotides match TRBD1. This CDR3 spans 15 amino acids. Germline V gene sequence: CDR1 SNHLY, CDR2 FYNNEI. Trimming took 5 bases from V and 8 from J; bases not matched to a gene: 14.

The chain uses TRBV18 and TRBJ2-5; D is unclear. The V gene's germline CDR1 is KGHSH and CDR2 LQKENI. V shed 0 bases and J shed 4 bases, with 9 bases lying between them. The CDR3 covers 14 residues. CDR3 loop: CASSPPAMTETQYF. The DNA for the CDR3 is TGTGCCAGCTCACCACCCGCCATGACAGAGACCCAGTACTTC.

V gene TRBV2 combines with J gene TRBJ2-5; D perhaps matches TRBD2 (6 bases). Trimming stripped 7 bases from V and 3 bases from J, with 12 bases between. The CDR3 extends over 13 amino acids. CDR1 and CDR2 (germline): SNHLY, FYNNEI. DNA for the CDR3: TGTGCCAGCACTGGGACTTTCGAAGAGACCCAGTACTTC. Amino acids: CASTGTFEETQYF.

V and J are TRBV12-3 or TRBV12-4 and TRBJ2-1, with a weak D call TRBD2 (5 bases). V gave up 5 bases and J gave up 2 bases, with 7 bases separating them. The CDR3 runs 13 residues. The DNA for the CDR3 is TGTGCCAGCAGTCCCGGGACCTACAATGAGCAGTTCTTC. Amino acids: CASSPGTYNEQFF.

This clone was counted a single time. The chain employs TRBV7-2 and TRBJ2-5; D is perhaps TRBD1 or TRBD2 (6 bases each). Germline CDR1 and CDR2: SGHTA and FQGNSA. The ends were cut back, 5 bases at V and 5 bases at J, with 18 bases in the middle. CDR3 length: 15 amino acids. CDR3 bases: TGTGCCAGCAGCCCCAAGGGGGGCCCGGGGGAGACCCAGTACTTC. Translated: CASSPKGGPGETQYF. Drawing the rest from reference TRBV7-2 and TRBJ2-5, the complete variable domain is GAGVSQSPSNKVTEKGKDVELRCDPISGHTALYWYRQSLGQGLEFLIYFQGNSAPDKSGLPSDRFSAERTGGSVSTLTIQRTQQEDSAVYLCASSPKGGPGETQYFGPGTRLLVL.

The chain uses TRBV29-1 and TRBJ2-5; 8 bases line up with TRBD1. Germline V gene sequence: CDR1 SQVTM, CDR2 ANQGSEA. V lost 6 bases, J lost 4 bases, and 7 bases stayed unmatched. The CDR3 has 13 amino acids. CDR3 DNA: TGCAGCGTCTACCAGGGGGCAGGAGAGACCCAGTACTTC. Translating gives CSVYQGAGETQYF.